This T cell receptor beta chain comes out of a study of blood T cell repertoires in COVID-19. For the study at large: Samples representing acute and convalescent COVID-19 were sourced from the United States, Italy and Spain. Sample material is recorded as cDNA or gDNA derived from T cells, B-cell-depleted T cells, or PBMCs.

The CDR3 is made up of 15 amino acids. J was trimmed by 6 bases and V by 3 bases; bases with no gene match: 6. Germline lookup yields CDR1 LNHDA and CDR2 SQIVND (reference sequence). Per the authors' pipeline: Estimation of nucleated cell counts was performed using reference gene primer amplification. Sequencing used immunoSEQ multiplex PCR; TCRdb keeps in-frame clones, though not all of them. The V and J calls and the clone size are those of that table, but D and trimming were determined from the DNA. This table holds almost 7,000 clones, approximately 88% found once. The chain couples TRBV19 to TRBJ2-1; 9 bases are a match to TRBD2. Sequencing was performed on peripheral blood. This sequence was found in a human donor in a cohort sampled during active COVID-19. CDR3 in DNA: TGTGCCAGTAGTATTTTGCGGGGGGGCGTCAATGAGCAGTTCTTC. Translated, it gives CASSILRGGVNEQFF.